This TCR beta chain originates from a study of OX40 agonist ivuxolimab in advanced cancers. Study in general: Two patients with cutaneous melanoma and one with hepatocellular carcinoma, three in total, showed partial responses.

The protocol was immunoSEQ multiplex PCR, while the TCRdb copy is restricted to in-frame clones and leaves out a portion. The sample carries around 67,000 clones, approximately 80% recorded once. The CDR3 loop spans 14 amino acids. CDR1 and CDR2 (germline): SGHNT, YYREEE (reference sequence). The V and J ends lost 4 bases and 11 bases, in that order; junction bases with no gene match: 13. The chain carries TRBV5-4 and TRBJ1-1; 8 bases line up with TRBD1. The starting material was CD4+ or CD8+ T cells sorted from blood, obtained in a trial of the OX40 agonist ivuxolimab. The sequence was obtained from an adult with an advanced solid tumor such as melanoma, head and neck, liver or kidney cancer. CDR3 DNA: TGTGCCAGCAGCCAAGACCGGACAGGGCAGTCCGCTTTCTTT. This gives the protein CASSQDRTGQSAFF.